The rows below give T cell receptor beta chains drawn from one sample of a study of CXCR3-negative and CXCR3-positive naive CD8 T cells. TCRdb re-called the 5' RACE reads and gives one entry per CDR3 protein, without DNA. In all, the sample yields around 50,000 distinct CDR3 sequences. The sample comprised naive CXCR3+ CD8+ T cells from blood. Receptor source: a human donor in good health. Some clones in this sample may be carry-over from other donors' samples. Both conserved end residues are part of each CDR3. The order of the fields is CDR3 protein, clone size, V gene, J gene. The size of a clone is reported for some rows only, either as once, few or many, or as a class for expanded clones.

CDR3: CATSANQPYGYTF
size: .
V: TRBV24-1
J: TRBJ1-2

CDR3: CSVERTNGYTF
size: .
V: TRBV29-1
J: TRBJ1-2

CDR3: CASSPGTAPQETQYF
size: .
V: TRBV4-3
J: TRBJ2-5

CDR3: CASSLGARPADTQYF
size: .
V: TRBV11-2
J: TRBJ2-3

CDR3: CASSLRSKPHEQYF
size: .
V: TRBV7-9
J: TRBJ2-7

CDR3: CASSQDSGWNEQFF
size: .
V: TRBV4-1
J: TRBJ2-1

CDR3: CASGSDTTYEQYF
size: medium-sized
V: TRBV25-1
J: TRBJ2-7

CDR3: CSADGQGGSYNSPLHF
size: .
V: TRBV20-1
J: TRBJ1-6

CDR3: CSVDSGRTYGYTF
size: .
V: TRBV29-1
J: TRBJ1-2

CDR3: CASSLGQGNYGYTF
size: .
V: TRBV7-2
J: TRBJ1-2

CDR3: CASSPQGQTSGNTIYF
size: .
V: TRBV7-9
J: TRBJ1-3

CDR3: CSASVGIIQETQYF
size: .
V: TRBV20-1
J: TRBJ2-5

CDR3: CASSLAPGQGITDTQYF
size: .
V: TRBV7-2
J: TRBJ2-3

CDR3: CSAGTGGGCTF
size: .
V: TRBV29-1
J: TRBJ1-2